A single sample gave rise to the 13 T cell receptor beta chains below, sequenced in a study of T cells in Graves' hyperthyroidism and ophthalmopathy (dated by TCRdb to the late 2010s). Receptor amplification or capture employed multiplex PCR. TCRdb lists the instrument as Illumina HiSeq 2000. Amplification of TCR beta CDR3 regions was carried out from RNA transcripts. A first-round RT-PCR of the TCR CDR3 used the HTBI primer set with the Qiagen OneStep RT-PCR kit. Starting from the raw public reads, TCRdb applied fastp trimming at Q25, assembled clones with MiXCR and retained in-frame beta chains. Every CDR3 protein is listed once, alongside the most common genes and DNA of its rows. The sample table records around 350,000 distinct CDR3 sequences; roughly 15% of these occur just once. The ten top clones hold around a fifth of the sample. The sequenced material came from blood. The receptors were sampled from a woman in her twenties or thirties with Graves' ophthalmopathy.

This rearrangement joins TRBV28 to TRBJ2-5, with a possible D match to TRBD1 (5 bases). The CDR3 loop spans 15 amino acids. V was shortened by 6 bases and J by 5 bases, with 19 bases between the two germline ends. Germline V gene lookup returns CDR1 MDHEN and CDR2 SYDVKM. This CDR3 reads CASSFGPTASETQYF. CDR3 bases: TGTGCCAGCAGCTTTGGGCCGACAGCCAGCGAGACCCAGTACTTC. The full variable domain, in which reference TRBV28 and TRBJ2-5 provide the parts outside the CDR3, is DVKVTQSSRYLVKRTGEKVFLECVQDMDHENMFWYRQDPGLGLRLIYFSYDVKMKEKGDIPEGYSVSREKKERFSLILESASTNQTSMYLCASSFGPTASETQYFGPGTRLLVL.

This clonotype was found a few times. This chain joins TRBV19 and TRBJ1-1; weak D call: TRBD1 (5 bases). This CDR3 is 13 amino acids long. CDR1 is LNHDA, CDR2 SQIVND, per germline (reference sequence). The germline V and J ends were trimmed by 8 bases and 0 bases, with 10 bases remaining between them. The DNA for the CDR3 is TGTGCCAGTCGTTCAGGGATGAACACTGAAGCTTTCTTT. Its protein product is CASRSGMNTEAFF.

For the CDR3, the DNA is TGTGCCAGCAGTCCTGACAGGGTGACCGGGGAGGATATCGCGGAGACCCAGTACTTC. Amino acids: CASSPDRVTGEDIAETQYF. This chain joins TRBV5-8 and TRBJ2-5; maybe TRBD1 (7 bases). V lost 5 bases and J 5 bases, leaving 31 bases between the germline ends. This CDR3 has 19 amino acids. CDR1 is SGHTS and CDR2 is YDEGEE in the germline V gene.

This clonotype came up many times. The chain couples TRBV3-1 to TRBJ1-3; no firm D call. Trimming left V 1 base short and J 3 bases short, with 13 bases between. Germline V gene data show CDR1 as LGHDT and CDR2 as YNNKEL (reference sequence). This CDR3 spans 16 amino acids. This chain's CDR3 is CASSQVGGSGGNTIYF. The CDR3 DNA follows: TGTGCCAGCAGCCAAGTCGGAGGCTCAGGTGGAAACACCATATATTTT.

Points on this clonotype: A read error may explain this, as a much larger clone is one base away. The chain is built from TRBV20-1 and TRBJ1-5, with 7 positions matching TRBD1. Trimming at V came to 6 bases and at J to 4 bases, leaving 12 bases not matched to a gene. The CDR3 sequence is 15 residues long. Germline V gene lookup returns CDR1 DFQATT and CDR2 SNEGSKA (reference sequence). The CDR3 here is CSAICRGTWNQPQHF. CDR3 nucleotides: TGCAGTGCAATCTGCAGGGGGACGTGGAATCAGCCCCAGCATTTT.

The rearrangement links TRBV7-6 to TRBJ2-1, with 9 bases aligning to TRBD1. The V gene end was trimmed by 5 bases and the J gene end by 7 bases; junction bases not matched to a gene: 9. The CDR3 has 15 residues. The germline CDR1 and CDR2 sequences are SGHVS and FNYEAQ. The CDR3 bases are TGTGCCAGCAGCGCCACAGGGGGCCTAAAAAATGAGCAGTTCTTC. The encoded protein is CASSATGGLKNEQFF. The full variable domain, its missing parts supplied by reference TRBV7-6 and TRBJ2-1, is GAGVSQSPRYKVTKRGQDVALRCDPISGHVSLYWYRQALGQGPEFLTYFNYEAQQDKSGLPNDRFSAERPEGSISTLTIQRTEQRDSAMYRCASSATGGLKNEQFFGPGTRLTVL.

This clonotype was seen ten or more times. V usage is TRBV7-2 and J usage is TRBJ1-2; D ambiguous. The CDR3 runs to 12 residues. The germline V gene encodes CDR1 SGHTA and CDR2 FQGNSA. The ends were cut back, 1 base at V and 3 bases at J, with 3 bases in the middle. CDR3 nucleotides: TGTGCCAGCAGCTTAGATCACTATGGCTACACCTTC. Its translation: CASSLDHYGYTF.

The chain links TRBV19 to TRBJ2-7, with D perhaps TRBD1 (6 bases). V shed 7 bases and J shed 2 bases, with 12 bases lying between them. The germline V gene encodes CDR1 LNHDA and CDR2 SQIVND (reference sequence). This CDR3 is built from 13 residues. This chain's CDR3 is CASKQGSTYEQYF. CDR3 sequence (DNA): TGTGCCAGTAAACAGGGCAGCACCTACGAGCAGTACTTC.

This clonotype was detected ten times or more. The CDR3 bases are TGCGCCAGCAGCTTGTCCAGCCCGGCCTTTGGGTCTATGAACACTGAAGCTTTCTTT. This gives the protein CASSLSSPAFGSMNTEAFF. This sequence joins TRBV5-1 and TRBJ1-1, with no clear D. CDR3 length: 19 amino acids. Trimming stripped 1 base from V and 0 bases from J, with 22 bases between. CDR1 is SGHRS, CDR2 YFSETQ, per germline. Supplemented by reference TRBV5-1 and TRBJ1-1, the full variable domain reads KAGVTQTPRYLIKTRGQQVTLSCSPISGHRSVSWYQQTPGQGLQFLFEYFSETQRNKGNFPGRFSGRQFSNSRSEMNVSTLELGDSALYLCASSLSSPAFGSMNTEAFFGQGTRLTVV.

The chain combines TRBV7-9 with TRBJ1-2; 9 bases align to TRBD1. V was clipped by 5 bases and J by 4 bases; unmatched bases: 11. The CDR3 runs to 16 residues. Germline CDR1 and CDR2: SEHNR and FQNEAQ (reference sequence). The CDR3 protein is CASSRPNRGRSYGYTF. Here the CDR3 DNA reads TGTGCCAGCAGCAGACCCAACAGGGGGCGCAGCTATGGCTACACCTTC. The whole variable domain, filled in from reference TRBV7-9 and TRBJ1-2, reads DTGVSQNPRHKITKRGQNVTFRCDPISEHNRLYWYRQTLGQGPEFLTYFQNEAQLEKSRLLSDRFSAERPKGSFSTLEIQRTEQGDSAMYLCASSRPNRGRSYGYTFGSGTRLTVV.

This chain connects TRBV6-1 to TRBJ2-2; D not resolved. This CDR3 region has 15 residues. The V gene's germline CDR1 is MNHNS and CDR2 SASEGT. The ends were cut back, 4 bases at V and 3 bases at J, with 12 bases in the middle. CDR3 region: CASSGPHGYTGELFF. The DNA for the CDR3 is TGTGCCAGCAGTGGTCCCCACGGTTACACCGGGGAGCTGTTTTTT.

Many counts were recorded for this clonotype. The chain uses TRBV2 and TRBJ1-6; TRBD1 aligns across 7 bases. This CDR3 has 16 amino acids. Germline lookup yields CDR1 SNHLY and CDR2 FYNNEI. Losses at the gene ends were 4 bases for V and 8 bases for J; bases not matched to a gene: 11. The CDR3 is CASSGRDRGMHSPLHF. In nucleotides, the CDR3 is TGTGCCAGCAGTGGCCGGGACAGAGGAATGCATTCACCCCTCCACTTT.

This clonotype came up many times. V usage is TRBV12-3 or TRBV12-4 and J usage is TRBJ2-5; D not resolved. Trimming left V 5 bases short and J 3 bases short, with 4 bases between. CDR3 length equals 11 residues. This chain's CDR3 is CASSIEETQYF. The CDR3, as DNA: TGTGCCAGCAGTATTGAAGAGACCCAGTACTTC.